This T cell receptor (beta chain) originates from a study of CD8 T cells in Susac syndrome. From germline, CDR1 is SGHAT and CDR2 FQDESV (reference sequence). Trimming pared 2 bases from V and 0 bases from J, leaving 10 bases between. The CDR3 contains 15 residues. Random-hexamer reverse transcription was applied to 0.5 to 1 ug RNA. TCRdb reprocessed the immunoSEQ multiplex PCR reads via MiXCR and lists one record per CDR3 protein. The profile covers some 160,000 distinct CDR3 sequences, with approximately 94% appearing a single time and less than 0.085% taken by the ten largest. This rearrangement joins TRBV11-1 to TRBJ1-1, with D unresolved. This TCR came from a human donor with Susac syndrome. The sequenced material came from CD4+ T cells from PBMCs. The CDR3 DNA sequence: TGTGCCAGCAGCTTAACGCCGGCGATGAACACTGAAGCTTTCTTT. Translating it yields CASSLTPAMNTEAFF.